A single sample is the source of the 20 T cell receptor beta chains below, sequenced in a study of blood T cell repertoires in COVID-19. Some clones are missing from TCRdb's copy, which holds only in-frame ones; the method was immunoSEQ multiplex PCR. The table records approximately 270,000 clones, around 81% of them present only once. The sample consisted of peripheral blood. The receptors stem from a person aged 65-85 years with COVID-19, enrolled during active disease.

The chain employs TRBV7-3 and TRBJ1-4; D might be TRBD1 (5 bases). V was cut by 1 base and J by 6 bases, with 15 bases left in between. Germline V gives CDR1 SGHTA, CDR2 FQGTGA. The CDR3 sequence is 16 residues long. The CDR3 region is CASSLRRGTVDEKLFF. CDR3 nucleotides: TGTGCCAGCAGCTTAAGGCGGGGCACAGTCGATGAAAAACTGTTTTTT.

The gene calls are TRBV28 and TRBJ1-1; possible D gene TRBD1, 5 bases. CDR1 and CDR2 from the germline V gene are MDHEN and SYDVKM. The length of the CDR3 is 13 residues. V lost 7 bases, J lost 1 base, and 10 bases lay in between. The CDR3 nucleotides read TGTGCCAGCATCGCGGGGGAGAACACTGAAGCTTTCTTT. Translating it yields CASIAGENTEAFF.

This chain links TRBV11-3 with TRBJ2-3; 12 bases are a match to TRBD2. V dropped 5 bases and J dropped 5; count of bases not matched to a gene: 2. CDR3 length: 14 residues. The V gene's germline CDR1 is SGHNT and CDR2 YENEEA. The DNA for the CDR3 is TGTGCCAGCAGCAAGGGACTAGCGGGAGATACGCAGTATTTT. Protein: CASSKGLAGDTQYF. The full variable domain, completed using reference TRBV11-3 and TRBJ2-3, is EAGVVQSPRYKIIEKKQPVAFWCNPISGHNTLYWYLQNLGQGPELLIRYENEEAVDDSQLPKDRFSAERLKGVDSTLKIQPAELGDSAVYLCASSKGLAGDTQYFGPGTRLTVL.

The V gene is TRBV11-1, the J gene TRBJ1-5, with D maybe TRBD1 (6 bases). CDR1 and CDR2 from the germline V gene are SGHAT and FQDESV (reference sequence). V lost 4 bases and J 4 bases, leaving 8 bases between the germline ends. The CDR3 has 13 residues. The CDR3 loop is CASSSDRNQPQHF. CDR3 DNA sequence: TGTGCCAGCAGCTCCGACAGGAATCAGCCCCAGCATTTT.

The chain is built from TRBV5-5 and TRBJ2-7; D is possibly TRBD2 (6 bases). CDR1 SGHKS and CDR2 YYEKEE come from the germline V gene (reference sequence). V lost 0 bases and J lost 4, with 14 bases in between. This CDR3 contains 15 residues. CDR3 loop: CASSLGGRGEYEQYF. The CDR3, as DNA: TGTGCCAGCAGCTTGGGTGGGCGCGGGGAGTACGAGCAGTACTTC.

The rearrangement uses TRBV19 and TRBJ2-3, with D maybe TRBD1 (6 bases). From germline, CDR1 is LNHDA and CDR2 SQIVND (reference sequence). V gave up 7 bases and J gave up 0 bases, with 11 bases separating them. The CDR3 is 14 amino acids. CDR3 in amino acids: CASKRTASTDTQYF. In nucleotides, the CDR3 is TGTGCCAGTAAAAGGACAGCAAGCACAGATACGCAGTATTTT.

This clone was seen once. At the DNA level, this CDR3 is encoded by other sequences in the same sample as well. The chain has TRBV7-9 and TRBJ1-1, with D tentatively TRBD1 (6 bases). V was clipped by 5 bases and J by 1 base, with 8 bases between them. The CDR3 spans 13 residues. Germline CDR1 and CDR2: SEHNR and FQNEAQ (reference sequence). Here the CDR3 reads CASSLTGNTEAFF. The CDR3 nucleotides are TGTGCCAGCAGCCTGACAGGGAACACTGAAGCTTTCTTT.

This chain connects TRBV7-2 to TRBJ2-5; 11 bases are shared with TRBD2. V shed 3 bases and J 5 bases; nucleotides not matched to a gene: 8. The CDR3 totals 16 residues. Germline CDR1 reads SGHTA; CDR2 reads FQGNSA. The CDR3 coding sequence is TGTGCCAGCAGCTTCACGCTAGCGGGGGGCGGGGAGACCCAGTACTTC. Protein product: CASSFTLAGGGETQYF.

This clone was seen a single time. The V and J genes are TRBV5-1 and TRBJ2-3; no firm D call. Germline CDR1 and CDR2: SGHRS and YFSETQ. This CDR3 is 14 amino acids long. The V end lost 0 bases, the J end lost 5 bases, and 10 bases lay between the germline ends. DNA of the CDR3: TGCGCCAGCAGCTTGGATCTGGTGAGAGATACGCAGTATTTT. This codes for CASSLDLVRDTQYF.

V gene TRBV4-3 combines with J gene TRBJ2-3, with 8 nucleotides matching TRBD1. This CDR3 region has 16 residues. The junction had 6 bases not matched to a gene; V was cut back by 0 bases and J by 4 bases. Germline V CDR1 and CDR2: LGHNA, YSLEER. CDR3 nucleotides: TGCGCCAGCAGCCAAGATCAGTACAGGGGGGCAGATACGCAGTATTTT. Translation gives CASSQDQYRGADTQYF.

The CDR3 protein is CASSSGQPHYGYTF. As DNA, the CDR3 is TGTGCCAGCAGCTCCGGACAGCCCCACTATGGCTACACCTTC. V is TRBV7-2 and J is TRBJ1-2, with D possibly being TRBD1 (6 bases). The CDR3 covers 14 residues. Trimming removed 4 bases at V and 3 bases at J, with 12 bases between. The germline CDR1 and CDR2 sequences are SGHTA and FQGNSA.

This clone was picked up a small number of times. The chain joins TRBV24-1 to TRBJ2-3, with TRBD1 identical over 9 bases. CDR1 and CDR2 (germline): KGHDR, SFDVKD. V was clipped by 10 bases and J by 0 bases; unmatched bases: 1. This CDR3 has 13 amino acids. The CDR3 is CATGQGSTDTQYF. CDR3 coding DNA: TGTGCCACTGGACAGGGGAGCACAGATACGCAGTATTTT.

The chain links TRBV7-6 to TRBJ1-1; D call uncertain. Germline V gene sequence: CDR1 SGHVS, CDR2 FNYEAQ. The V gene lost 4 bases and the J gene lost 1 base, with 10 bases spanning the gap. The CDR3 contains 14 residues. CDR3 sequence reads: CASSSGGRNTEAFF. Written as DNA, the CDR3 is TGTGCCAGCAGCTCAGGTGGTCGGAACACTGAAGCTTTCTTT. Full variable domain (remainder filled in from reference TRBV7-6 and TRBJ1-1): GAGVSQSPRYKVTKRGQDVALRCDPISGHVSLYWYRQALGQGPEFLTYFNYEAQQDKSGLPNDRFSAERPEGSISTLTIQRTEQRDSAMYRCASSSGGRNTEAFFGQGTRLTVV.

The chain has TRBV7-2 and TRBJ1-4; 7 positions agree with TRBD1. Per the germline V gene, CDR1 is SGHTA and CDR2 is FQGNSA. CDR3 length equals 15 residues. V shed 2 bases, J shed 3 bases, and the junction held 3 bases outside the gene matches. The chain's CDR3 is CASSLRGQPNEKLFF. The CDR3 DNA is TGTGCCAGCAGCTTACGGGGACAGCCTAATGAAAAACTGTTTTTT.

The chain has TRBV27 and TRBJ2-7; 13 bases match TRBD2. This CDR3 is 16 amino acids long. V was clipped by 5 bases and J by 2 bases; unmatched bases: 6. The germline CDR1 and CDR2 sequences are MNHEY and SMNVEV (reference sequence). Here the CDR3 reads CASSAQGLAGTYEQYF. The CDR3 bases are TGTGCCAGCAGTGCCCAGGGACTAGCGGGAACCTACGAGCAGTACTTC.

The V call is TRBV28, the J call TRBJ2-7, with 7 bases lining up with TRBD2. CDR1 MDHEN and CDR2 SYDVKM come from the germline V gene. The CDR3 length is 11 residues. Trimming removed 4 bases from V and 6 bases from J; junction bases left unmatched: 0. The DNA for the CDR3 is TGTGCCAGCAGTTGGGAGGGCGAGCAGTACTTC. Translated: CASSWEGEQYF.

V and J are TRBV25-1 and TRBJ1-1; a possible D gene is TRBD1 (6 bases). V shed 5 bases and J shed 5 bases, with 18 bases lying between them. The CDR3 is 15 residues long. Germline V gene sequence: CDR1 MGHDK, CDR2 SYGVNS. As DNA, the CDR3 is TGTGCCAGCAGTCCGGGGGGGGCTCTCGATACTGAAGCTTTCTTT. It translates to CASSPGGALDTEAFF.

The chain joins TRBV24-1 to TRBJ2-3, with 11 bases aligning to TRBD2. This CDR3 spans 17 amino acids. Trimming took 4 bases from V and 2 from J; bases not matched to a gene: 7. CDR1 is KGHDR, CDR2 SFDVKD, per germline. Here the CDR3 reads CATSDPGLAGHTDTQYF. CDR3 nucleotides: TGTGCCACCAGTGACCCTGGACTAGCGGGCCACACAGATACGCAGTATTTT.

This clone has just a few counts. CDR3 sequence reads: CASSIDYQSDTQYF. The CDR3 DNA reads TGTGCCAGTAGTATAGATTACCAGTCAGATACGCAGTATTTT. V is TRBV19 and J is TRBJ2-3, with D unclear. Per germline, CDR1 LNHDA and CDR2 SQIVND (reference sequence). CDR3 size: 14 residues. Trimming took off 0 bases at V and 4 bases at J, with 8 bases between the two ends.

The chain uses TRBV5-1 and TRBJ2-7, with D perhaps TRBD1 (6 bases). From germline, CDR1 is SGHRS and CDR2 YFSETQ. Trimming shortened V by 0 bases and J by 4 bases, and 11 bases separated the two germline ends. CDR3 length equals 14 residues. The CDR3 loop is CASSLDRVMYEQYF. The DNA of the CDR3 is TGCGCCAGCAGCTTGGACAGGGTGATGTACGAGCAGTACTTC.